Included here is one TCR beta chain sequence, with context. Its antigen is unknown. Trimming took 2 bases from V and 7 from J, leaving 6 bases between them. The CDR3 totals 12 residues. The germline V gene encodes CDR1 SGHRS and CDR2 YFSETQ. All of the donors resided in Nashville, Tennessee, and each was a Caucasian adult. The data originate from a study of shared clonotypes between healthy human individuals. Overall study findings and caveats: A generally larger estimated richness was seen in naive subsets than in memory subsets.

Produced via immunoSEQ multiplex PCR; TCRdb's table is partial and in-frame only. This repertoire shows around 2.1 million clones, 95% found once; its top ten account for more than 0.1%. This clonotype was sampled from a man younger than 35 in good health. This chain connects TRBV5-1 to TRBJ1-4; no reliable D call. Sequenced sample: naive CD4+ T cells sorted from blood. Indicated subset: CD45RA+ positively selected. For the CDR3, the DNA is TGCGCCAGCAGCTTTTCTGGTGAAAAACTGTTTTTT. This codes for CASSFSGEKLFF.